These T cell receptor beta chains were read from a single sample in a study of Ad26.COV2.S vaccination and SARS-CoV-2 variants. The protocol was immunoSEQ multiplex PCR, while the TCRdb copy is restricted to in-frame clones and leaves out a portion. This sample carries 300,000 to 400,000 clones, approximately 80% of them seen once, and the ten largest clones take about 2.1%. This sample comprised peripheral blood, obtained in a trial of Ad26.COV2.S vaccine versus placebo. All receptors come from a person aged 18-65 years who received the Ad26.COV2.S COVID-19 vaccine or a placebo. Each CDR3 is given with its conserved first and last residue. A D gene is named only where the DNA matches it firmly. Size is omitted from some rows. Given values are once, few, many or a class for expanded clones.

j_gene: TRBJ2-3
d_gene: TRBD1
abundance: NA
v_gene: TRBV4-1
CDR3nt: TGCGCCAGCAGCGGACGACAGGGAGATACGCAGTATTTT
CDR3aa: CASSGRQGDTQYF

j_gene: TRBJ1-6
d_gene: TRBD1
abundance: NA
v_gene: TRBV27
CDR3nt: TGTGCCAGCAGTTTAGTAACAGGGGGGAGCTCCTATAATTCACCCCTCCACTTT
CDR3aa: CASSLVTGGSSYNSPLHF

j_gene: TRBJ2-5
d_gene: NA
abundance: NA
v_gene: TRBV6-1
CDR3nt: TGTGCCAGCAGTGATTTCGGGCAGCCGCAAGAGACCCAGTACTTC
CDR3aa: CASSDFGQPQETQYF

j_gene: TRBJ1-1
d_gene: TRBD1
abundance: NA
v_gene: TRBV28
CDR3nt: TGTGCCAGCAGTCTGACAGGGCGGCATGCTTTCTTT
CDR3aa: CASSLTGRHAFF

j_gene: TRBJ1-4
d_gene: NA
abundance: NA
v_gene: TRBV6-5
CDR3nt: TGTGCCAGCAGACACACTTCCACGGATAATGAAAAACTGTTTTTT
CDR3aa: CASRHTSTDNEKLFF

j_gene: TRBJ1-2
d_gene: NA
abundance: NA
v_gene: TRBV5-1
CDR3nt: TGCGCCAGCAGCTTGGGCCGAGGGTATGGAGGCTACACCTTC
CDR3aa: CASSLGRGYGGYTF

j_gene: TRBJ2-3
d_gene: NA
abundance: NA
v_gene: TRBV21-1
CDR3nt: TGTGCCAGCAGCAAAGTTGACAACACCCCCGGGGAGCAGTATTTT
CDR3aa: CASSKVDNTPGEQYF

j_gene: TRBJ1-5
d_gene: TRBD1
abundance: NA
v_gene: TRBV6-6
CDR3nt: TGTGCCAGCAGCTCCGGGACAGGGTCGAATCAGCCCCAGCATTTT
CDR3aa: CASSSGTGSNQPQHF

j_gene: TRBJ1-3
d_gene: NA
abundance: NA
v_gene: TRBV11-2
CDR3nt: TGTGCCAGCAGCTTAGCTGGGTACGGAAACACCATATATTTT
CDR3aa: CASSLAGYGNTIYF

j_gene: TRBJ2-7
d_gene: TRBD2
abundance: NA
v_gene: TRBV28
CDR3nt: TGTGCCAGCAGAGATACCCAGCGGGGCACCTACGAGCAGTACTTC
CDR3aa: CASRDTQRGTYEQYF

j_gene: TRBJ2-3
d_gene: NA
abundance: few
v_gene: TRBV7-3
CDR3nt: TGTGCCAGCAGCCCATTTCTTAGCGGCCCCACAGATACGCAGTATTTT
CDR3aa: CASSPFLSGPTDTQYF

j_gene: TRBJ1-1
d_gene: NA
abundance: NA
v_gene: TRBV21-1
CDR3nt: TGTGCCAGCAGCAAACGCAATCCTCGAAGCCCGAACACTGAAGCTTTCTTT
CDR3aa: CASSKRNPRSPNTEAFF

j_gene: TRBJ2-7
d_gene: NA
abundance: once
v_gene: TRBV12-3/TRBV12-4
CDR3nt: TGTGCCAGCAGTGAATATTACGAGCAGTACTTC
CDR3aa: CASSEYYEQYF

j_gene: TRBJ1-1
d_gene: NA
abundance: few
v_gene: TRBV7-2
CDR3nt: TGTGCCAGCAGCTTTCAGGGGATCACTGAAGCTTTCTTT
CDR3aa: CASSFQGITEAFF

j_gene: TRBJ1-3
d_gene: NA
abundance: few
v_gene: TRBV5-1
CDR3nt: TGCGCCAGCAGCTTGGCCGGGGGCTCTGGAAACACCATATATTTT
CDR3aa: CASSLAGGSGNTIYF

j_gene: TRBJ1-2
d_gene: NA
abundance: NA
v_gene: TRBV29-1
CDR3nt: TGCAGCGTTGAGAGGGAAGAAGATAACTATGGCTACACCTTC
CDR3aa: CSVEREEDNYGYTF

j_gene: TRBJ1-5
d_gene: TRBD1
abundance: once
v_gene: TRBV5-1
CDR3nt: TGCGCCAGCAGTATTGGGACAGGGAATCAGCCCCAGCATTTT
CDR3aa: CASSIGTGNQPQHF

j_gene: TRBJ2-6
d_gene: NA
abundance: NA
v_gene: TRBV2
CDR3nt: TGTGCCAGCAGTGTAGATCCGTTCCTTGGTGGGGCCAACGTCCTGACTTTC
CDR3aa: CASSVDPFLGGANVLTF

j_gene: TRBJ2-5
d_gene: NA
abundance: NA
v_gene: TRBV5-4
CDR3nt: TGTGCCAGCAGCTTGCCCGGGACCAACGTCTCGCCGGAGACCCAGTACTTC
CDR3aa: CASSLPGTNVSPETQYF

j_gene: TRBJ2-6
d_gene: NA
abundance: NA
v_gene: TRBV5-1
CDR3nt: TGCGCCAGCAAGTGGGACTCTGGGGCCAACGTCCTGACTTTC
CDR3aa: CASKWDSGANVLTF

j_gene: TRBJ1-5
d_gene: NA
abundance: NA
v_gene: TRBV4-2
CDR3nt: TGTGCCAGCAGCCAAGATGATTTGGGGGATCAGCCCCAGCATTTT
CDR3aa: CASSQDDLGDQPQHF

j_gene: TRBJ1-1
d_gene: NA
abundance: once
v_gene: TRBV5-6
CDR3nt: TGTGCCAGCAGCTTGGGAGGAGCAGCTTTCTTT
CDR3aa: CASSLGGAAFF

j_gene: TRBJ2-7
d_gene: TRBD1
abundance: NA
v_gene: TRBV3-1/TRBV3-2
CDR3nt: TGTGCCAGCAGCCCTAGGGACAGGGCCTCCTACGAGCAGTACTTC
CDR3aa: CASSPRDRASYEQYF

j_gene: TRBJ2-3
d_gene: NA
abundance: few
v_gene: TRBV6-5
CDR3nt: TGTGCCAGCAGTTCGGGACGCGGCACAGATACGCAGTATTTT
CDR3aa: CASSSGRGTDTQYF

j_gene: TRBJ2-1
d_gene: NA
abundance: once
v_gene: TRBV19
CDR3nt: TGTGCCAGTAGTATCCAAATGAGCTCCTACAATGAGCAGTTCTTC
CDR3aa: CASSIQMSSYNEQFF

j_gene: TRBJ2-7
d_gene: NA
abundance: NA
v_gene: TRBV27
CDR3nt: TGTGCCAGCAGTACTCGGACCGGCTACGAGCAGTACTTC
CDR3aa: CASSTRTGYEQYF

j_gene: TRBJ2-7
d_gene: TRBD2
abundance: NA
v_gene: TRBV28
CDR3nt: TGTGCCAGCGGAGTTATGCGGGGGGAAAGCGAGCAGTACTTC
CDR3aa: CASGVMRGESEQYF

j_gene: TRBJ2-2
d_gene: TRBD1
abundance: once
v_gene: TRBV18
CDR3nt: TGTGCCAGCTCACCAAGGGGACAGGGACCTACCGGGGAGCTGTTTTTT
CDR3aa: CASSPRGQGPTGELFF

j_gene: TRBJ1-5
d_gene: NA
abundance: NA
v_gene: TRBV5-1
CDR3nt: TGCGCCAGCAGCCTCAGGGGCAATCAGCCCCAGCATTTT
CDR3aa: CASSLRGNQPQHF

j_gene: TRBJ1-5
d_gene: NA
abundance: NA
v_gene: TRBV12-3/TRBV12-4
CDR3nt: TGTGCCAGCAGTCCCCACCAAAATCAGCCCCAGCATTTT
CDR3aa: CASSPHQNQPQHF

j_gene: TRBJ2-7
d_gene: NA
abundance: NA
v_gene: TRBV5-4
CDR3nt: TGTGCCAGCAGCTTTGGGCAGGTGGACGAGCAGTACTTC
CDR3aa: CASSFGQVDEQYF

j_gene: TRBJ2-1
d_gene: NA
abundance: NA
v_gene: TRBV5-5
CDR3nt: TGTGCCAGCAGCTTGGTTATCGGGGGCGAGACGGATGAGCAGTTCTTC
CDR3aa: CASSLVIGGETDEQFF

j_gene: TRBJ2-5
d_gene: NA
abundance: NA
v_gene: TRBV11-2
CDR3nt: TGTGCCAGCAGCCCCCCACTAAGACAAGAGACCCAGTACTTC
CDR3aa: CASSPPLRQETQYF

j_gene: TRBJ2-5
d_gene: NA
abundance: NA
v_gene: TRBV28
CDR3nt: TGTGCCAGCAGCCCCCGGGTCGTGGGGGTGGTCGGAGAGACCCAGTACTTC
CDR3aa: CASSPRVVGVVGETQYF

j_gene: TRBJ2-7
d_gene: TRBD1
abundance: once
v_gene: TRBV5-1
CDR3nt: TGCGCCAGCAGCTTGGATACAGGGGGATTCTACGAGCAGTACTTC
CDR3aa: CASSLDTGGFYEQYF